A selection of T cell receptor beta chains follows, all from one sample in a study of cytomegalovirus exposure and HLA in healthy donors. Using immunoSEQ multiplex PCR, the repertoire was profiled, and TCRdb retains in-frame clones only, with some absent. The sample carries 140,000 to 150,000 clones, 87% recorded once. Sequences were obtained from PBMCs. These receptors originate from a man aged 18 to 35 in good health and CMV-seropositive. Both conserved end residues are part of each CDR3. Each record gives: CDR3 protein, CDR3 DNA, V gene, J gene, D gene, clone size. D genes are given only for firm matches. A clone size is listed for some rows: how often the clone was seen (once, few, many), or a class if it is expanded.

CDR3: CASAGGYDEKLFF; DNA: TGTGCCAGCGCGGGGGGCTACGATGAAAAACTGTTTTTT; V: TRBV6-5; J: TRBJ1-4; D: NA; size: NA
CDR3: CASSLPGTNYGYTF; DNA: TGTGCCAGCAGCCTTCCCGGGACAAACTATGGCTACACCTTC; V: TRBV5-5; J: TRBJ1-2; D: NA; size: few
CDR3: CASSLNEGETQYF; DNA: TGCGCCAGCAGCTTGAATGAGGGCGAGACCCAGTACTTC; V: TRBV5-1; J: TRBJ2-5; D: NA; size: NA
CDR3: CASTLDSSIYEQYF; DNA: TGTGCCAGCACCCTTGACAGTTCGATCTACGAGCAGTACTTC; V: TRBV2; J: TRBJ2-7; D: NA; size: NA
CDR3: CASSQGLANHEQYF; DNA: TGTGCCAGCAGCCAAGGGCTAGCGAACCACGAGCAGTACTTC; V: TRBV14; J: TRBJ2-7; D: NA; size: NA
CDR3: CASSSRTGGSTEAFF; DNA: TGTGCCAGCAGTTCCCGGACAGGGGGAAGCACTGAAGCTTTCTTT; V: TRBV6-5; J: TRBJ1-1; D: TRBD1; size: once
CDR3: CASSYPSGSWYEQYF; DNA: TGTGCCAGCAGCTATCCTAGCGGGAGTTGGTACGAGCAGTACTTC; V: TRBV5-4; J: TRBJ2-7; D: TRBD2; size: NA
CDR3: CASSPGGQETQYF; DNA: TGTGCCAGCAGCCCAGGGGGGCAAGAGACCCAGTACTTC; V: TRBV6-5; J: TRBJ2-5; D: NA; size: NA
CDR3: CASSPQVGANTEAFF; DNA: TGTGCCAGCAGCCCTCAGGTTGGGGCGAACACTGAAGCTTTCTTT; V: TRBV9; J: TRBJ1-1; D: NA; size: NA
CDR3: CASSATGGHEKLFF; DNA: TGTGCCAGCAGTGCGACAGGGGGTCATGAAAAACTGTTTTTT; V: TRBV6-5; J: TRBJ1-4; D: TRBD1; size: once
CDR3: CAWVKPGQFNTEAFF; DNA: TGTGCCTGGGTAAAACCGGGACAATTTAACACTGAAGCTTTCTTT; V: TRBV30; J: TRBJ1-1; D: NA; size: once
CDR3: CASSSQTGEGTEAFF; DNA: TGCGCCAGCAGCTCTCAGACAGGGGAGGGCACTGAAGCTTTCTTT; V: TRBV5-1; J: TRBJ1-1; D: TRBD1; size: NA
CDR3: CASSPLAGGPTDTQYF; DNA: TGTGCCAGCAGTCCCTTAGCGGGGGGGCCCACAGATACGCAGTATTTT; V: TRBV2; J: TRBJ2-3; D: TRBD2; size: once
CDR3: CAWSPSGELFF; DNA: TGTGCCTGGAGTCCTAGCGGGGAGCTGTTTTTT; V: TRBV30; J: TRBJ2-2; D: NA; size: NA
CDR3: CASSTRLGQGIGETQYF; DNA: TGTGCCAGCAGCACACGCCTTGGACAGGGGATCGGAGAGACCCAGTACTTC; V: TRBV5-4; J: TRBJ2-5; D: TRBD1; size: once
CDR3: CASSARGLLNEKLFF; DNA: TGTGCCAGCAGTGCCAGGGGGCTCCTTAATGAAAAACTGTTTTTT; V: TRBV6-5; J: TRBJ1-4; D: TRBD1; size: few
CDR3: CASSAPGQGYNQPQHF; DNA: TGTGCCAGCAGTGCTCCGGGACAGGGGTATAATCAGCCCCAGCATTTT; V: TRBV28; J: TRBJ1-5; D: TRBD1; size: NA
CDR3: CASGKGQLNEKLFF; DNA: TGTGCCAGCGGAAAGGGACAGCTTAATGAAAAACTGTTTTTT; V: TRBV6-1; J: TRBJ1-4; D: TRBD1; size: NA
CDR3: CASSFRVSYEQYF; DNA: TGCGCCAGCAGCTTCCGGGTCTCCTACGAGCAGTACTTC; V: TRBV5-1; J: TRBJ2-7; D: NA; size: once
CDR3: CASSHRAYGYTF; DNA: TGTGCCAGCAGCCACAGGGCCTATGGCTACACCTTC; V: TRBV7-9; J: TRBJ1-2; D: NA; size: few
CDR3: CASSRVGQGLSEQYF; DNA: TGTGCCAGCAGCAGGGTGGGACAGGGTCTGAGCGAGCAGTACTTC; V: TRBV5-4; J: TRBJ2-7; D: TRBD1; size: NA
CDR3: CASSVRDRDTEAFF; DNA: TGTGCCAGCTCAGTTCGAGACAGGGACACTGAAGCTTTCTTT; V: TRBV18; J: TRBJ1-1; D: TRBD1; size: NA
CDR3: CASSGGWGSNQPQHF; DNA: TGTGCCAGCAGCGGCGGGTGGGGTAGCAATCAGCCCCAGCATTTT; V: TRBV2; J: TRBJ1-5; D: NA; size: NA
CDR3: CASSAGEKLFF; DNA: TGTGCCAGTAGTGCAGGAGAAAAACTGTTTTTT; V: TRBV19; J: TRBJ1-4; D: NA; size: NA
CDR3: CASSPTSHYEQYF; DNA: TGTGCCAGCAGTCCTACTAGCCACTACGAGCAGTACTTC; V: TRBV28; J: TRBJ2-7; D: NA; size: NA
CDR3: CASSNRGEQYF; DNA: TGTGCCAGCAGTAACAGGGGTGAGCAGTACTTC; V: TRBV27; J: TRBJ2-7; D: TRBD1; size: few
CDR3: CASSQAGQGSYEQYF; DNA: TGCGCCAGCAGCCAAGCCGGACAGGGTTCCTACGAGCAGTACTTC; V: TRBV4-1; J: TRBJ2-7; D: TRBD1; size: NA
CDR3: CATSRELGEQYF; DNA: TGTGCCACCAGCAGAGAGCTCGGTGAGCAGTACTTC; V: TRBV15; J: TRBJ2-7; D: NA; size: NA
CDR3: CASSLRLGSGGPQPEQFF; DNA: TGTGCCAGCAGTTTAAGGCTCGGTAGCGGGGGGCCGCAGCCTGAGCAGTTCTTC; V: TRBV27; J: TRBJ2-1; D: TRBD2; size: once
CDR3: CASSLGTENTEAFF; DNA: TGCGCCAGCAGCCTCGGGACAGAGAACACTGAAGCTTTCTTT; V: TRBV5-1; J: TRBJ1-1; D: TRBD1; size: NA
CDR3: CASSLRRRGSEAFF; DNA: TGTGCCAGCAGCCTCCGAAGGAGAGGGTCCGAAGCTTTCTTT; V: TRBV9; J: TRBJ1-1; D: NA; size: NA
CDR3: CASSLALEAGNTGELFF; DNA: TGTGCCAGCAGCTTAGCGCTTGAGGCTGGTAACACCGGGGAGCTGTTTTTT; V: TRBV7-6; J: TRBJ2-2; D: NA; size: NA
CDR3: CASRGTGNYGYTF; DNA: TGTGCCAGCAGAGGGACAGGGAACTATGGCTACACCTTC; V: TRBV6-5; J: TRBJ1-2; D: TRBD1; size: NA
CDR3: CASSEMTGGHTEAFF; DNA: TGTGCCAGCAGCGAGATGACAGGGGGTCACACTGAAGCTTTCTTT; V: TRBV7-6; J: TRBJ1-1; D: TRBD1; size: few
CDR3: CASSGRGTPLEQFF; DNA: TGTGCCAGCAGCGGAAGGGGGACCCCACTGGAGCAGTTCTTC; V: TRBV9; J: TRBJ2-1; D: NA; size: many
CDR3: CASSQIVVVDQPQHF; DNA: TGCGCCAGCAGCCAAATAGTAGTCGTCGATCAGCCCCAGCATTTT; V: TRBV4-1; J: TRBJ1-5; D: NA; size: NA
CDR3: CASSVAPGGAGGYTF; DNA: TGTGCCAGCAGCGTAGCTCCAGGGGGCGCGGGAGGCTACACCTTC; V: TRBV7-8; J: TRBJ1-2; D: TRBD1; size: NA
CDR3: CASSQGPGGKETQYF; DNA: TGTGCCAGCAGCCAAGGTCCGGGGGGGAAGGAGACCCAGTACTTC; V: TRBV14; J: TRBJ2-5; D: TRBD2; size: NA
CDR3: CASSIDPRQPSYEQYF; DNA: TGTGCCAGTAGTATAGATCCGCGACAGCCCTCCTACGAGCAGTACTTC; V: TRBV19; J: TRBJ2-7; D: NA; size: NA
CDR3: CASSPTGQLAKNIQYF; DNA: TGTGCCAGCAGCCCGACCGGACAGTTAGCCAAAAACATTCAGTACTTC; V: TRBV11-3; J: TRBJ2-4; D: NA; size: NA
CDR3: CASSLGQGGEKLFF; DNA: TGTGCCAGCAGCCTCGGACAGGGAGGGGAAAAACTGTTTTTT; V: TRBV7-9; J: TRBJ1-4; D: TRBD1; size: NA
CDR3: CASSLASGSYEQYF; DNA: TGTGCCAGCAGCTTGGCTAGCGGGAGCTACGAGCAGTACTTC; V: TRBV5-6; J: TRBJ2-7; D: TRBD2; size: NA
CDR3: CASSHLSRDFGGYTF; DNA: TGTGCCAGCAGCCACCTCTCCCGGGATTTCGGCGGCTACACCTTC; V: TRBV14; J: TRBJ1-2; D: NA; size: NA
CDR3: CASSLSTNQYEQYF; DNA: TGTGCCAGCAGCTTAAGCACCAACCAATACGAGCAGTACTTC; V: TRBV7-9; J: TRBJ2-7; D: NA; size: NA
CDR3: CASSYSKPPTGGYTF; DNA: TGTGCCAGCAGTTACTCGAAGCCCCCAACGGGTGGCTACACCTTC; V: TRBV6-6; J: TRBJ1-2; D: NA; size: NA
CDR3: CASSTGGAYQPQHF; DNA: TGTGCCAGCAGTACAGGGGGCGCGTATCAGCCCCAGCATTTT; V: TRBV6-5; J: TRBJ1-5; D: TRBD1; size: NA
CDR3: CASSSMAASMNTEAFF; DNA: TGTGCCAGCAGTTCCATGGCGGCAAGCATGAACACTGAAGCTTTCTTT; V: TRBV27; J: TRBJ1-1; D: NA; size: NA
CDR3: CASRSPGRSNEQFF; DNA: TGTGCCAGCAGGAGCCCAGGAAGAAGCAATGAGCAGTTCTTC; V: TRBV2; J: TRBJ2-1; D: NA; size: NA
CDR3: CASSPDNPNTGELFF; DNA: TGTGCCAGCAGTCCGGACAACCCGAACACCGGGGAGCTGTTTTTT; V: TRBV2; J: TRBJ2-2; D: NA; size: NA
CDR3: CASSFGRGNGYTF; DNA: TGTGCCAGCAGTTTTGGAAGGGGGAATGGCTACACCTTC; V: TRBV27; J: TRBJ1-2; D: NA; size: NA
CDR3: CAWRLAYHGYTF; DNA: TGTGCCTGGCGGCTGGCCTACCATGGCTACACCTTC; V: TRBV21-1; J: TRBJ1-2; D: NA; size: few